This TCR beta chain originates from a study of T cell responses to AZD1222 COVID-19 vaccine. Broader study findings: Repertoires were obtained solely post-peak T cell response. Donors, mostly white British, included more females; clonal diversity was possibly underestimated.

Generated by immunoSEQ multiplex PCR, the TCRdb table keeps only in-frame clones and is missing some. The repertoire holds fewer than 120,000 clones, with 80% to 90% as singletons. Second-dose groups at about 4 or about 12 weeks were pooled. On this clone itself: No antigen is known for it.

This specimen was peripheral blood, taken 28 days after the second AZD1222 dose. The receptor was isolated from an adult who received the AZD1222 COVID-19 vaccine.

Here the CDR3 reads CASSMGSHYGYTF. CDR3 nucleotide sequence: TGTGCCAGTAGTATGGGCAGCCACTATGGCTACACCTTC. This sequence joins TRBV19 and TRBJ1-2; D is ambiguous. This CDR3 comprises 13 residues. Trimming cost V 3 bases and J 3 bases, with 8 bases left between them. Germline CDR1 and CDR2: LNHDA and SQIVND (reference sequence).